Included here is one T cell receptor (beta chain) sequence, with context. Its cognate antigen is unknown. This sample was included in a study of glioma-infiltrating T cells after dendritic cell vaccination. Whole-study results and caveats: Higher pretreatment TIL content predicted longer progression-free time and survival.

Clones were sequenced by immunoSEQ multiplex PCR, and TCRdb holds only the in-frame ones, with some missing. In the table there are 85,000 to 100,000 clones, 85% of which are singletons. The J segment lost 2 bases and the V segment lost 10 bases, leaving 6 bases of the junction unmatched. The CDR3 runs 14 residues. Germline V gene sequence: CDR1 KGHSH, CDR2 LQKENI. Time point specified: after dendritic cell vaccination, including at tumor progression/relapse. The source material was blood, sampled after dendritic cell vaccination. The rearrangement links TRBV18 to TRBJ2-2; 8 nucleotides match TRBD2. The sequence was obtained from a human donor with glioblastoma. CDR3 sequence (DNA): TGTGCCACCCCGGGGGGGCCAAACACCGGGGAGCTGTTTTTT. Translated, it gives CATPGGPNTGELFF.